This T cell receptor (beta chain) came from a study of diagnostic markers for celiac disease (TCRdb year 2020). The germline V gene supplies CDR1 ENHRY and CDR2 SYGVKD. Inclusive of the bounding cysteine and phenylalanine, the CDR3 is 14 residues long. There is no recorded DNA. The listed sequencing device is Illumina MiSeq. Reprocessed by TCRdb, the reads give a single entry per CDR3 protein sequence, without DNA. The record for this sample contains some 1,500 distinct CDR3 sequences. The ten largest clonotypes hold approximately 16% of the sample. Frequency classes this clonotype as hyperexpanded (1% or more); no count is given. Its specific antigen is unknown.

Sequences were obtained from either unsorted cells or a sorted T cell fraction (not recorded which). The sequence was collected from a human donor. The sequence is built from TRBV10-3 and TRBJ2-1; TCRdb's D call, TRBD1, is unchecked because there is no DNA. The CDR3 is CAITGTGDYNEQFF.